This entry lists 9 T cell receptor beta chains sequenced from one sample in a study of radiotherapy plus CTLA-4 blockade in lung cancer. Measured with immunoSEQ multiplex PCR; TCRdb has only the in-frame clones, and not every one. The sample consists of 55,000 to 80,000 clones, more than 75% of them appearing once. The sample in question was peripheral blood, obtained from a patient treated with radiotherapy plus ipilimumab. These receptors all come from a human donor with non-small cell lung cancer that progressed on radiotherapy plus ipilimumab.

The V call is TRBV28, the J call TRBJ1-5; no clear D gene. The CDR3 length is 12 residues. CDR1 and CDR2 from the germline V gene are MDHEN and SYDVKM. CDR3 in amino acids: CGSGDSNQPQHF. The CDR3 DNA reads TGTGGGTCTGGGGATAGCAATCAGCCCCAGCATTTT. Complete variable domain (other parts from reference TRBV28 and TRBJ1-5): DVKVTQSSRYLVKRTGEKVFLECVQDMDHENMFWYRQDPGLGLRLIYFSYDVKMKEKGDIPEGYSVSREKKERFSLILESASTNQTSMYLCGSGDSNQPQHFGDGTRLSIL.

This clone was counted once. One end of the junction fails to match germline, which may point to a read error. V gene TRBV7-7 combines with J gene TRBJ2-2, with 10 bases matching TRBD2. CDR1 and CDR2 from the germline V gene are SSHAT and FNYEAQ (reference sequence). This CDR3 contains 18 residues. The CDR3 DNA reads TGTGCTAGCAGCTCCTCAGCATTAGCGGGAGGTCACACCGGGGAGCTGTTTTTT. Translating it yields CASSSSALAGGHTGELFF.

The chain carries TRBV6-5 and TRBJ1-1; no clear D gene. The germline V and J ends were trimmed by 3 bases and 1 base, with 9 bases remaining between them. Germline CDR1 MNHEY, CDR2 SVGAGI. The CDR3 runs 14 residues. The CDR3, as DNA: TGTGCCAGCAGTTATTCGGTAACGAACACTGAAGCTTTCTTT. This translates into CASSYSVTNTEAFF.

The chain joins TRBV27 to TRBJ2-1, with TRBD2 matching 14 bases. Per germline, CDR1 MNHEY and CDR2 SMNVEV (reference sequence). CDR3 length: 17 residues. The J segment lost 2 bases and the V segment lost 5 bases, leaving 5 bases of the junction unmatched. The DNA of the CDR3 is TGTGCCAGCAGTCCGGGACTAGCGGGAGCACCCTACAATGAGCAGTTCTTC. Encoded protein: CASSPGLAGAPYNEQFF.

The genes are TRBV11-3 and TRBJ1-2; D not certain. Trimming took off 2 bases at V and 6 bases at J, with 13 bases between the two ends. The CDR3 extends over 14 amino acids. Germline CDR1 and CDR2: SGHNT and YENEEA. CDR3 residues: CASSLFFREDGYTF. In nucleotides, the CDR3 is TGTGCCAGCAGCTTATTCTTCCGGGAGGATGGCTACACCTTC.

V usage is TRBV29-1 and J usage is TRBJ1-5, with 7 bases that match TRBD1. This CDR3 has 13 residues. Germline V gene data show CDR1 as SQVTM and CDR2 as ANQGSEA. The junction had 3 bases not matched to a gene; V was cut back by 4 bases and J by 3 bases. The CDR3 nucleotides are TGCAGCGTTGTGGACAGGCTCAATCAGCCCCAGCATTTT. Residues: CSVVDRLNQPQHF.

The rearrangement links TRBV15 to TRBJ2-3; tentative D call: TRBD2 (5 bases). The V end lost 2 bases, the J end lost 1 base, and 10 bases lay between the germline ends. The germline V gene has CDR1 LNHNV and CDR2 YYDKDF (reference sequence). The length of the CDR3 is 15 residues. Here the CDR3 reads CATSRQSGGTDTQYF. For the CDR3, the DNA is TGTGCCACCAGCAGACAATCCGGGGGCACAGATACGCAGTATTTT.

The V and J genes are TRBV2 and TRBJ2-3; D may be TRBD2 (5 bases). Germline CDR1 SNHLY, CDR2 FYNNEI. The V end lost 10 bases, the J end lost 1 base, and 12 bases lay between the germline ends. The CDR3 is 13 residues long. CDR3 nucleotide sequence: TGTGCCACCTTCCCCGGGGGCACAGATACGCAGTATTTT. Amino acids: CATFPGGTDTQYF.

The chain uses TRBV19 and TRBJ2-5; the D is unclear. CDR1 is LNHDA and CDR2 is SQIVND in the germline V gene (reference sequence). The CDR3 has 13 residues. The V and J ends lost 6 bases and 2 bases respectively, with 10 bases between them. Here the CDR3 reads CASRQAPQETQYF. CDR3 coding DNA: TGTGCCAGTAGGCAGGCCCCTCAAGAGACCCAGTACTTC.